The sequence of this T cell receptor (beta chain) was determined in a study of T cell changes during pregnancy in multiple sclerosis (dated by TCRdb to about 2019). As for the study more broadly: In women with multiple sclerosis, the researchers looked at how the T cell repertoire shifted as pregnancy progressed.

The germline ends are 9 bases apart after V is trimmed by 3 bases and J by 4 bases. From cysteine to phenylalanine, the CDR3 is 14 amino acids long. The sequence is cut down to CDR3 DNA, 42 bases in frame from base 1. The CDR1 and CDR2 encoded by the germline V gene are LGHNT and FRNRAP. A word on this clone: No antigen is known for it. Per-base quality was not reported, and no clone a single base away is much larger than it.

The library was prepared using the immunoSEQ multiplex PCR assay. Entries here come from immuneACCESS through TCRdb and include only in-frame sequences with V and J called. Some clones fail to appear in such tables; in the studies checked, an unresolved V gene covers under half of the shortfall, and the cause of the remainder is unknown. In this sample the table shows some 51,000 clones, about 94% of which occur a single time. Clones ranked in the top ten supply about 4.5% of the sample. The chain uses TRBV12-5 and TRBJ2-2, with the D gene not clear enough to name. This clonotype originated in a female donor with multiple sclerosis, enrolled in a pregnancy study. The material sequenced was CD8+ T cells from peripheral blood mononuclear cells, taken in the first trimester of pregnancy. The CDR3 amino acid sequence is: CASGLEPSTGELFF. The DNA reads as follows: TGTGCTAGTGGTTTAGAGCCCTCCACCGGGGAGCTGTTTTTT.